This T cell receptor (beta chain) was identified in a study of T cells in women clearing cervical HPV infection. On the study more broadly: Case blood was drawn when the lesion was first found; control blood after infection became undetectable.

By frequency, this clone is medium-sized (0.01 to 0.1%). The CDR3 end is not reached by the read, which stops 3 residues before it; the germline J gene fills it in. Only in-frame clones appear in the TCRdb table, and some are missing; sequencing was by immunoSEQ multiplex PCR. With roughly 36,000 clones in the sample, the ten largest clones hold under 10%. Per the germline V gene, CDR1 is MNHNS and CDR2 is SASEGT. Trimming shortened V by 4 bases and J by 1 base, and 13 bases separated the two germline ends. The CDR3 contains 15 residues. The V and J genes are TRBV6-1 and TRBJ2-5; D might be TRBD1 (6 bases). The specimen sequenced was blood buffy coat. This receptor was taken from a woman between 18 and 75 years old with a cervical HPV16 infection that either progressed to CIN3+ or cleared (not recorded which). Partial CDR3 DNA: TGTGCCAGCAGTGTAACGACAGGCTTCCAAGAGACC. Protein sequence: CASSVTTGFQET. The entire CDR3 sequence reads CASSVTTGFQETQYF.